This entry features one TCR beta chain sequence. This clonotype has a single count. Its antigen is unknown. No base quality information exists; no much larger clone differs at one position. One read yields weak evidence. Flow cytometry had shown CD8+CD57+ cell expansion in the patients selected for sequencing. Every patient had severe acquired aplastic anemia, diagnosed using the International Study of Aplastic Anemia and Agranulocytosis and Camitta criteria. Patients had received no therapy at the time of blood sampling. The study deep-sequenced TCR repertoires of sorted CD4+ and CD8+ blood T cells from severe aplastic anemia patients and healthy subjects. Patients were enrolled under clinicaltrials.gov protocols 00001620, 01623167, 00001397, 00071045, 00081523 and 00961064 in the USA. Ficoll-Paque density gradient centrifugation was used to isolate peripheral blood mononuclear cells. Before DNA extraction, CD4+ and CD8+ T cells were sorted with FACS or magnetic beads.

The data stem from a study of CD8+CD57+ T cells in acquired aplastic anemia (dated by TCRdb to between 2017 and 2018). About the study as a whole: A mean of approximately 2.9 ug of DNA, ranging from about 0.17 to 30 ug, was extracted from sorted CD4+ and CD8+ cells. CD8+CD57+ expansion was defined as a frequency above the mean frequency observed in healthy subjects.

Counted from cysteine to phenylalanine, this CDR3 has 14 amino acids. The CDR3 DNA has 42 bases and is translated from base 1. CDR1 and CDR2 are drawn from the germline V gene (reference sequence): LNHNV, YYDKDF. V and J lose 4 bases and 10 bases, and a span of 17 bases separates them. Profiling of TCR beta VDJ combinations and CDR3 sequences used genomic DNA as the template. An Illumina HiSeq 2000 was the platform used for TCR repertoire sequencing. Regarding the original processing steps: TRBV/TRBJ rearrangement plots, CDR3 size and DJ length profiles, and Simpson's diversity index were used to assess repertoires. The immunodominant clone was defined as the most abundant DNA sequence in deep sequencing data. CDR3 amino acid sequences were screened for sharing across subjects and compared with published repertoires and the VDJdb database. TCRdb trimmed public reads at Q25 via fastp, called clones via MiXCR and kept in-frame beta chains. When rows share a CDR3 protein, they turn into one entry using the most common DNA and genes. The V and J calls and clone size are TCRdb's, not the authors'. The sample yields fewer than 250,000 distinct CDR3 sequences; approximately 45% were counted once. Approximately 8% of the sample comes from the top ten.

What the work shows at the level of the full study, not this receptor alone: CD8+ Simpson's diversity did not differ significantly between patients and healthy controls (P=0.060). Around 30 CD8+ CDR3 sequences were found in both patients and controls but appeared to be highly expressed in patients and within the immunodominant clones of the patients.

The origin of this receptor is a human donor with aplastic anemia. This chain is built from TRBV15 and TRBJ2-1; TRBD2 is possibly the D segment (5 matching bases). Sequenced: sorted CD4+, CD8+, or CD8+CD57+ T cells (not recorded which) from PBMCs. The sequenced DNA is TGTGCCACCAGCAACCCTAGCTCCTCCTACGAGCAGTTCTTC. Translated, it gives CATSNPSSSYEQFF.